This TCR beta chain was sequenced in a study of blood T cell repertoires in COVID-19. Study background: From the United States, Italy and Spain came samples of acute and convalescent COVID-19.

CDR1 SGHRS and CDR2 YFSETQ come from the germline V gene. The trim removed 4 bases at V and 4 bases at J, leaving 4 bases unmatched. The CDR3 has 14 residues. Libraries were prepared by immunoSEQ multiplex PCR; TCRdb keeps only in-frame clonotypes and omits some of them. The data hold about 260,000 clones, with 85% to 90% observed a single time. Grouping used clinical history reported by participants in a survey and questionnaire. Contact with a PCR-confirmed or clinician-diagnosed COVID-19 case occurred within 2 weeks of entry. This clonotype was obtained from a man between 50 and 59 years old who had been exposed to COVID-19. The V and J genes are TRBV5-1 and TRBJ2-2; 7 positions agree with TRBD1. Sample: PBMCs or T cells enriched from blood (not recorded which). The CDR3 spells CASSVTGTTGELFF. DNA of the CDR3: TGCGCCAGCAGCGTGACAGGGACCACCGGGGAGCTGTTTTTT. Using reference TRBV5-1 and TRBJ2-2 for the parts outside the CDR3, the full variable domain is KAGVTQTPRYLIKTRGQQVTLSCSPISGHRSVSWYQQTPGQGLQFLFEYFSETQRNKGNFPGRFSGRQFSNSRSEMNVSTLELGDSALYLCASSVTGTTGELFFGEGSRLTVL.